The clone carrying this T cell receptor beta chain was seen once. Its antigen is still unknown. Diagnostic assessment was based on clinical symptoms, serum thyroxine and TRAb, thyroid ultrasound and orbital computed tomography. This sample stems from a study of T cells in Graves' hyperthyroidism and ophthalmopathy. Study-level background: Pretreatment peripheral blood was obtained at initial diagnosis.

The CDR3 sequence is 18 residues long. V was clipped by 3 bases and J by 0 bases; unmatched bases: 9. Germline V gene sequence: CDR1 LNHDA, CDR2 SQIVND (reference sequence). Study-level results: Ophthalmopathy was identified by the model a median about 6.4 months ahead of onset. Researchers report that a 13 V-J model separated ophthalmopathy from stable hyperthyroidism.

The investigators amplified TCR beta CDR3 regions from RNA transcripts. First-round RT-PCR of the TCR CDR3 relied on the HTBI primer set. TCRdb fed the multiplex PCR reads into MiXCR, producing one record per CDR3 protein. The sample holds around 380,000 distinct CDR3 sequences; about 14% are singletons and the top ten take around 21%. Sequenced sample: blood. V is TRBV19 and J is TRBJ2-3; 10 bases are a match to TRBD2. The sequence derives from a man aged 25-40 years with Graves' hyperthyroidism that later progressed to Graves' ophthalmopathy. CDR3 residues: CASSMLAGVSPSTDTQYF. The DNA for the CDR3 is TGTGCCAGTAGTATGCTAGCGGGGGTTTCCCCTAGCACAGATACGCAGTATTTT.